These T cell receptor beta chains were read from a single sample in a study of blood T cells in healthy people across ages. TCRdb re-called the 5' RACE reads with MiXCR, one entry per CDR3 protein. The table has around 1,700,000 distinct CDR3 sequences, roughly 27% seen once. Source material: blood. The receptor set was obtained from a woman aged 25-40 years in good health. Both conserved end residues are part of each CDR3. A D gene is named only where the DNA matches it firmly. Only some rows state a clone size, as once, few, many or a class for expanded clones.

abundance: .
v_gene: TRBV12-3/TRBV12-4
d_gene: .
j_gene: TRBJ2-3
CDR3nt: TGTGCCGGCAGTTGGAGGGGAGAAGATGCGCAGTATTTT
CDR3aa: CAGSWRGEDAQYF

abundance: .
v_gene: TRBV6-2/TRBV6-3
d_gene: .
j_gene: TRBJ1-5
CDR3nt: TGTGCCAGCAGTTACCGCTATCCTGCCGCTATACAGCCCCAGCATTTT
CDR3aa: CASSYRYPAAIQPQHF

abundance: .
v_gene: TRBV28
d_gene: TRBD1
j_gene: TRBJ1-2
CDR3nt: TGTGCCAGCTACTCAGGGGGCTTGGGGGGCTACACCTTC
CDR3aa: CASYSGGLGGYTF

abundance: few
v_gene: TRBV20-1
d_gene: TRBD2
j_gene: TRBJ2-4
CDR3nt: TGCAGTGCTAGACTAGCGGGAACTTACAATGAGCAGTACTTC
CDR3aa: CSARLAGTYNEQYF

abundance: .
v_gene: TRBV4-1
d_gene: TRBD1
j_gene: TRBJ2-7
CDR3nt: TGCGCCAGCAGCCAGAGGACAGGGCCCTCCTACGAGCAGTACTTC
CDR3aa: CASSQRTGPSYEQYF

abundance: .
v_gene: TRBV27
d_gene: TRBD2
j_gene: TRBJ2-5
CDR3nt: TGTGCCAGCAGTTTCGGTCTTCCGGGACTAGCGGGAGTAGAAGAGACCCAGTACTTC
CDR3aa: CASSFGLPGLAGVEETQYF

abundance: .
v_gene: TRBV12-5
d_gene: .
j_gene: TRBJ2-1
CDR3nt: TGTGCTAGTGGTTTAAGAGGGGGCTTAATTCCCGTCGGGGGGTCCTACAATGAGCAGTTCTTC
CDR3aa: CASGLRGGLIPVGGSYNEQFF

abundance: .
v_gene: TRBV12-3/TRBV12-4
d_gene: TRBD2
j_gene: TRBJ2-3
CDR3nt: TGTGCCAGCAGTTCACCGGGACTAGCGGGGGCGAGGGGGAGCACAGATGCGCAGTATTTT
CDR3aa: CASSSPGLAGARGSTDAQYF

abundance: .
v_gene: TRBV7-6
d_gene: TRBD1
j_gene: TRBJ2-7
CDR3nt: TGTGCCAGCAGCTCTCCTGAGACAGGGGGCGAGCAGTACTTC
CDR3aa: CASSSPETGGEQYF

abundance: many
v_gene: TRBV5-6
d_gene: TRBD1
j_gene: TRBJ2-3
CDR3nt: TGTGCCAGCAGCTCTACCTCTACCGGGACAGGGTTAGATACGCAGTATTTT
CDR3aa: CASSSTSTGTGLDTQYF

abundance: few
v_gene: TRBV28
d_gene: TRBD1
j_gene: TRBJ1-2
CDR3nt: TGTGCCAGCAGTACCGGACAGGGCCGCTATGGCTACACCTTC
CDR3aa: CASSTGQGRYGYTF

abundance: many
v_gene: TRBV4-1
d_gene: TRBD1
j_gene: TRBJ1-2
CDR3nt: TGCGCCAGCAGCCCTGACCCCGGGACAGGGGGAGGCTATGGCTACACCTTC
CDR3aa: CASSPDPGTGGGYGYTF

abundance: few
v_gene: TRBV12-3/TRBV12-4
d_gene: .
j_gene: TRBJ1-2
CDR3nt: TGTGCCAGCAGTCCCCGGGGGACCGACTATGGCTACACCTTC
CDR3aa: CASSPRGTDYGYTF

abundance: few
v_gene: TRBV5-1
d_gene: TRBD1
j_gene: TRBJ1-4
CDR3nt: TGCGCCAGCAGCCTAGGGACAGGAGGCGGAACTAATGAAAAACTGTTTTTT
CDR3aa: CASSLGTGGGTNEKLFF

abundance: .
v_gene: TRBV2
d_gene: .
j_gene: TRBJ2-7
CDR3nt: TGTGCCAGCAGTGAAGAAGTGGACGAGCAGTACTTC
CDR3aa: CASSEEVDEQYF

abundance: few
v_gene: TRBV12-3/TRBV12-4
d_gene: TRBD1
j_gene: TRBJ1-2
CDR3nt: TGTGCCAGCAGCAGGACAGGGAAAACTAACTATGGCTACACCTTC
CDR3aa: CASSRTGKTNYGYTF

abundance: .
v_gene: TRBV28
d_gene: .
j_gene: TRBJ1-2
CDR3nt: TGTGCCAGCAGTTTCTGGGGCTATGGCTACACCTTC
CDR3aa: CASSFWGYGYTF

abundance: .
v_gene: TRBV12-3/TRBV12-4
d_gene: .
j_gene: TRBJ2-7
CDR3nt: TGTGCCAGCCGGGTGGCCTATGGCGAGCAGTACTTC
CDR3aa: CASRVAYGEQYF

abundance: few
v_gene: TRBV6-5
d_gene: .
j_gene: TRBJ1-1
CDR3nt: TGTGCCAGCTCACTAACACAGATTAACACTGAAGCTTTCTTT
CDR3aa: CASSLTQINTEAFF

abundance: .
v_gene: TRBV4-3
d_gene: .
j_gene: TRBJ2-7
CDR3nt: TGCGCCAGCAGCCAAGATATGGAGGAGGAGCAGTACTTC
CDR3aa: CASSQDMEEEQYF

abundance: few
v_gene: TRBV5-1
d_gene: .
j_gene: TRBJ1-6
CDR3nt: TGCGCCAGCAGCCCCGTGGGGGGAAGATCCTTGGGACCCCTCCACTTT
CDR3aa: CASSPVGGRSLGPLHF

abundance: .
v_gene: TRBV27
d_gene: .
j_gene: TRBJ1-2
CDR3nt: TGTGCCAGCAGCCCGGTACCCATTAAGTTGAACTATGGCTACACCTTC
CDR3aa: CASSPVPIKLNYGYTF

abundance: .
v_gene: TRBV5-4
d_gene: TRBD1
j_gene: TRBJ1-2
CDR3nt: TGTGCCAGCAGCTGGGACAGGGGGCGCCTGTATGGCTACACCTTC
CDR3aa: CASSWDRGRLYGYTF

abundance: .
v_gene: TRBV21-1
d_gene: .
j_gene: TRBJ2-2
CDR3nt: TGTGCCAGCAGCAGGGCCGGATCGGAGGGGATGAACACCGGGGAGCTGTTTTTT
CDR3aa: CASSRAGSEGMNTGELFF

abundance: few
v_gene: TRBV11-3
d_gene: .
j_gene: TRBJ2-5
CDR3nt: TGTGCCAGCAGCCCGACTAGATTCGAGACCCAGTACTTC
CDR3aa: CASSPTRFETQYF

abundance: .
v_gene: TRBV20-1
d_gene: TRBD2
j_gene: TRBJ2-3
CDR3nt: TGCAGTGCTGAAGAGGGACTAGCGGGAAGATTGACAGATACGCAGTATTTT
CDR3aa: CSAEEGLAGRLTDTQYF

abundance: .
v_gene: TRBV6-5
d_gene: TRBD1
j_gene: TRBJ2-5
CDR3nt: TGTGCCAGCAGGGGCGACAGGGGAGGTTACAATGAGCAGTACTTC
CDR3aa: CASRGDRGGYNEQYF

abundance: few
v_gene: TRBV7-9
d_gene: TRBD2
j_gene: TRBJ2-1
CDR3nt: TGTGCCAGCAGCTTAGAACTAGCGGAGTACAATGAGCAGTTCTTC
CDR3aa: CASSLELAEYNEQFF

abundance: .
v_gene: TRBV18
d_gene: TRBD2
j_gene: TRBJ2-1
CDR3nt: TGTGCCAGCTCACCGTCCACTCTAGCGGGAGATAACAATGAGCAGTTCTTC
CDR3aa: CASSPSTLAGDNNEQFF

abundance: many
v_gene: TRBV11-2
d_gene: TRBD2
j_gene: TRBJ2-7
CDR3nt: TGTGCCAGCAGCTCGCCTACTAGCGACTCCTACGAGCAGTACTTC
CDR3aa: CASSSPTSDSYEQYF

abundance: .
v_gene: TRBV12-3/TRBV12-4
d_gene: TRBD1
j_gene: TRBJ2-5
CDR3nt: TGTGCCAGCAGACCTCCCGGACAGGGCCAAGAGACCCAGTACTTC
CDR3aa: CASRPPGQGQETQYF

abundance: few
v_gene: TRBV7-6
d_gene: TRBD2
j_gene: TRBJ2-1
CDR3nt: TGTGCCAGTAGCGAAGCGGGGGAATCCTACAATGAGCAGTTCTTC
CDR3aa: CASSEAGESYNEQFF

abundance: .
v_gene: TRBV5-5
d_gene: .
j_gene: TRBJ1-2
CDR3nt: TGTGCCAGCAGCCTGGGGGGTGAGCGTTATGGCTACACCTTC
CDR3aa: CASSLGGERYGYTF

abundance: .
v_gene: TRBV4-1
d_gene: TRBD2
j_gene: TRBJ2-1
CDR3nt: TGCGCCAGCAGCCCTGGGACTAGCGGGGGGTATTCGGATGAGCAGTTCTTC
CDR3aa: CASSPGTSGGYSDEQFF

abundance: .
v_gene: TRBV6-1
d_gene: .
j_gene: TRBJ1-1
CDR3nt: TGTGCCAGCGGCCGATGGGCCAGAGATGAAGCTTTCTTT
CDR3aa: CASGRWARDEAFF

abundance: .
v_gene: TRBV7-3
d_gene: .
j_gene: TRBJ1-1
CDR3nt: TGTGCCAGCAGCTTATATGGGACTGGGAACACTGAAGCTTTCTTT
CDR3aa: CASSLYGTGNTEAFF

abundance: few
v_gene: TRBV29-1
d_gene: TRBD2
j_gene: TRBJ2-1
CDR3nt: TGCAGCGTTGAAGGGTGGACTAGCCTCGTAGGTGAGCAGTTCTTC
CDR3aa: CSVEGWTSLVGEQFF

abundance: .
v_gene: TRBV9
d_gene: .
j_gene: TRBJ2-1
CDR3nt: TGTGCCAGCAGCGTAACCGGGACTCCCCCGGATGTGCAGTTCTTC
CDR3aa: CASSVTGTPPDVQFF

abundance: few
v_gene: TRBV20-1
d_gene: .
j_gene: TRBJ2-7
CDR3nt: TGCAGTGCTAGACTGTCGGCGGGCCCAATATACGAGCAGTACTTC
CDR3aa: CSARLSAGPIYEQYF

abundance: .
v_gene: TRBV9
d_gene: .
j_gene: TRBJ2-1
CDR3nt: TGTGCCAGCAGCGTAGTGGCTTCAATCTCCTGCAATGAGCAGTTCTTC
CDR3aa: CASSVVASISCNEQFF

abundance: .
v_gene: TRBV25-1
d_gene: TRBD2
j_gene: TRBJ2-1
CDR3nt: TGTGCCAGCAGTGGTAGCGGGGGTCGATCCTACAATGAGCAGTTCTTC
CDR3aa: CASSGSGGRSYNEQFF

abundance: .
v_gene: TRBV20-1
d_gene: TRBD2
j_gene: TRBJ2-7
CDR3nt: TGCAGTGCTAGAGCGGCTAAGGGACTAGCGCTACCCTACGAGCAGTACTTC
CDR3aa: CSARAAKGLALPYEQYF

abundance: many
v_gene: TRBV4-1
d_gene: .
j_gene: TRBJ2-5
CDR3nt: TGCGCCAGCAGCCACTGGGGGGCCAGGAGAGAGACCCAGTACTTC
CDR3aa: CASSHWGARRETQYF